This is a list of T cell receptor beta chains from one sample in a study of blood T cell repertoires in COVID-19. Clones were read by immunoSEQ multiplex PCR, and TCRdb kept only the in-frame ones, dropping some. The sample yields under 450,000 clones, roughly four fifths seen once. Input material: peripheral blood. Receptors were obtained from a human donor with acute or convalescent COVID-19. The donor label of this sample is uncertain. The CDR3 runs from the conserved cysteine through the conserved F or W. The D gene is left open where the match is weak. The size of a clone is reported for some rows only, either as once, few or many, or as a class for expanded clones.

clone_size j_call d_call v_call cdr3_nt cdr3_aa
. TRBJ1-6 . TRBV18 TGTGCCAGCTCGGGGGGGACGGAAAATTCACCCCTCCACTTT CASSGGTENSPLHF
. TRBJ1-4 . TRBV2 TGTGCCAGCAGTGAGCGGCCTTTTAATGAAAAACTGTTTTTT CASSERPFNEKLFF
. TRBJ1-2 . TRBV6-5 TGTGCCAGCAGTTCGGGGGGAGGCTACACCTTC CASSSGGGYTF
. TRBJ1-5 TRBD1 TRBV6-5 TGTGCCAGCAGTACCGGGACAGGGCTCAATCAGCCCCAGCATTTT CASSTGTGLNQPQHF
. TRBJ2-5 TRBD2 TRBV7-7 TGTGCCAGCAGCTTATATGCTAGCGGGATTAGCGGGACCCAGTACTTC CASSLYASGISGTQYF
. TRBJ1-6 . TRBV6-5 TGTGCCAGCAGTCTAGTTGGGGCAGGCAATTCACCCCTCCACTTT CASSLVGAGNSPLHF
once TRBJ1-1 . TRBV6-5 TGTGCCAGCAGTAAGACAGCGAACACTGAAGCTTTCTTT CASSKTANTEAFF
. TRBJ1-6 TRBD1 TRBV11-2 TGTGCCAGCAGCGCCTCGCCGGGACAGAGGACACCCCTCCACTTT CASSASPGQRTPLHF
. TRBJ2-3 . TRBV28 TGTGCCAGCAGTCCGAATATAGCAGATACGCAGTATTTT CASSPNIADTQYF
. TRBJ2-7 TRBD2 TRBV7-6 TGTGCCAGCAGCGTAGCGGGCCATAGCTCCTACGAGCAGTACTTC CASSVAGHSSYEQYF
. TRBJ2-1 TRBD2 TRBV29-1 TGCAGCGTTGGGGGACTAGCGGGAGGGCATGGAAATGAGCAGTTCTTC CSVGGLAGGHGNEQFF
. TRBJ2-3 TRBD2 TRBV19 TGTGCCAGTAGTCCGCTACGGGGGGTTCGTAGCACAGATACGCAGTATTTT CASSPLRGVRSTDTQYF
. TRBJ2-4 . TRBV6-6 TGTGCCAGCAGCGGGGGTAAACTAGCCAAAAACATTCAGTACTTC CASSGGKLAKNIQYF
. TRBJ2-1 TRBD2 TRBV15 TGTGCCACCAGCAGAGAGAGGTTAGCGGGGAAGAGTGAGCAGTTCTTC CATSRERLAGKSEQFF
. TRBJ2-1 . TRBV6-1 TGTGCCAGCAGTGAATCCAGGGTTGGTGTCAATGAGCAGTTCTTC CASSESRVGVNEQFF
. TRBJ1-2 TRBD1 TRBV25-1 TGTGCCAGCAGTGCCCCGACAGGGGGTAGCTCTGGCTACACCTTC CASSAPTGGSSGYTF